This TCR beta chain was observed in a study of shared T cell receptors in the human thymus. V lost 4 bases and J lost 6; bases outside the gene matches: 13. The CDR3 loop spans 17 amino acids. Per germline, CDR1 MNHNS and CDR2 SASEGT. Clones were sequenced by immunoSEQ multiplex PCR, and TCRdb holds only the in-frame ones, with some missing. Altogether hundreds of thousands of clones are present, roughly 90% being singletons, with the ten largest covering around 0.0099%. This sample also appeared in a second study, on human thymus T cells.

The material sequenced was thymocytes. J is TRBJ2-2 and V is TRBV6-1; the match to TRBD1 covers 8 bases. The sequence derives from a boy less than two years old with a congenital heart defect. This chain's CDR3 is CASSVGRTGIMAGELFF. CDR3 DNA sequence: TGTGCCAGCAGTGTGGGTCGGACAGGGATAATGGCCGGGGAGCTGTTTTTT.